The T cell receptor (beta chain) described here comes from a study of tumor-infiltrating lymphocytes in primary liver carcinoma. Study-level points and caveats: Pairs comparing tumor with adjacent tissue or blood overlapped less than pairs drawn from tumor regions.

They got blood RNA out of unsorted whole blood and also pulled out germline DNA. This clonotype was seen repeatedly, ten times or more. The antigen remains unidentified. The junction and the germline gene differ at one end; a read error may be behind it. Making TCR beta cDNA involved approximately 0.5 ug total RNA and a constant-region primer. Three-round nested multiplex PCR performed with slightly modified ARM-PCR produced the TCR beta libraries. TRBV1-TRBV30 forward primers and a C-beta reverse primer were used in the first two PCR rounds, which each ran for about 10 cycles. Using its own MiXCR run on the multiplex PCR reads, TCRdb lists one record per CDR3 protein. In the table there are hundreds of thousands of distinct CDR3 sequences, less than 75% of which are singletons. The germline V gene has CDR1 SGHVS and CDR2 FQNEAQ. The CDR3 contains 12 residues.

This clonotype was obtained from a man in his forties or fifties with primary liver carcinoma and hepatitis B virus infection. The V and J genes are TRBV7-8 and TRBJ2-5; D perhaps matches TRBD2 (5 bases). Sequencing was done on a sample of peripheral blood. CDR3: CASSLARETQYF. Written as DNA, the CDR3 is TGTGCCAGCAGTTTAGCGCGGGAGACCCAGTACTTC.